These 14 T cell receptor beta chains originate from one sample sequenced in a study of OX40 agonist ivuxolimab in advanced cancers. Only in-frame clones appear in the TCRdb table, and some are missing; sequencing was by immunoSEQ multiplex PCR. This table has around 60,000 clones, 92% appearing once. The material was CD4+ or CD8+ T cells sorted from blood, obtained in a trial of the OX40 agonist ivuxolimab. Receptor source: an adult with an advanced solid tumor such as melanoma, head and neck, liver or kidney cancer.

The chain has TRBV27 and TRBJ1-4; a weak D match, TRBD1 (6 bases). Between the trimmed V and J ends, which lost 6 bases and 5 bases, there was a span of 25 bases. CDR1 MNHEY and CDR2 SMNVEV come from the germline V gene (reference sequence). This CDR3 comprises 18 residues. CDR3 sequence reads: CASRPTDLPSGQNEKLFF. The CDR3 nucleotides are TGTGCCAGCAGGCCGACCGACCTCCCCTCGGGACAAAATGAAAAACTGTTTTTT.

A remark on this clone: One junction end does not reproduce the germline sequence, and a read error may be involved. This chain connects TRBV4-2 to TRBJ2-5; TRBD1 might be the D (6 bases). Looked up from germline, CDR1 is LGHNA and CDR2 is YNFKEQ. The length of the CDR3 is 21 residues. CDR3 nucleotides: TGTGCCAGCACCCAAGACCCGACCCTTCCGGGACATCGTAGGACCGGGGAGACCCAGTACTTC. Translated, it gives CASTQDPTLPGHRRTGETQYF.

The gene calls are TRBV5-6 and TRBJ2-2; D is uncertain. The CDR3 is 13 residues long. Germline assignment: CDR1 SGHDT and CDR2 YYEEEE. V was pared by 1 base and J by 7 bases, with 8 bases between. Here the CDR3 reads CASSLTEIGELFF. Here the CDR3 DNA reads TGTGCCAGCAGCTTGACCGAGATCGGGGAGCTGTTTTTT.

This clone appeared once. The V gene is TRBV15, the J gene TRBJ2-2; D is possibly TRBD1 or TRBD2 (5 bases each). This CDR3 has 15 residues. Trimming took 4 bases from V and 4 from J, leaving 13 bases between them. The germline V gene has CDR1 LNHNV and CDR2 YYDKDF (reference sequence). The CDR3, as DNA: TGTGCCACCAGCACCGGGACGGCGGCCACCGGGGAGCTGTTTTTT. Translating gives CATSTGTAATGELFF.

This clone was seen just once. The V call is TRBV30, the J call TRBJ1-2; D not certain. Per the germline V gene, CDR1 is GTSNPN and CDR2 is SVGIG (reference sequence). The V end lost 2 bases, the J end lost 4 bases, and 11 bases lay between the germline ends. The CDR3 sequence is 13 residues long. This chain's CDR3 is CAWSQTVGYGYTF. The CDR3 DNA reads TGTGCCTGGAGTCAGACGGTCGGCTATGGCTACACCTTC. Full variable domain (outside the CDR3, taken from reference TRBV30 and TRBJ1-2): SQTIHQWPATLVQPVGSPLSLECTVEGTSNPNLYWYRQAAGRGLQLLFYSVGIGQISSEVPQNLSASRPQDRQFILSSKKLLLSDSGFYLCAWSQTVGYGYTFGSGTRLTVV.

Notes on this clone: Other DNA sequences in this specimen translate into the identical CDR3. The chain couples TRBV19 to TRBJ2-1, with D unresolved. Germline lookup yields CDR1 LNHDA and CDR2 SQIVND (reference sequence). The CDR3 covers 11 residues. V dropped 1 base and J dropped 9 bases, with 4 bases sitting between them. The CDR3 sequence is CASSIGGEQFF. CDR3 nucleotides: TGTGCCAGTAGTATAGGTGGTGAGCAGTTCTTC.

Note on this clone: The same CDR3 is also encoded by other DNA sequences in this sample. The genes are TRBV7-9 and TRBJ2-1; D possibly corresponds to TRBD2 (6 bases). The V end lost 5 bases, the J end lost 4 bases, and 15 bases lay between the germline ends. The germline V gene encodes CDR1 SEHNR and CDR2 FQNEAQ (reference sequence). The CDR3 has 15 amino acids. CDR3 in DNA: TGTGCCAGCAGCCTCGGTTTGGCGGGATACAATGAGCAGTTCTTC. Translation gives CASSLGLAGYNEQFF. The full variable domain, rest sourced from reference TRBV7-9 and TRBJ2-1, is DTGVSQNPRHKITKRGQNVTFRCDPISEHNRLYWYRQTLGQGPEFLTYFQNEAQLEKSRLLSDRFSAERPKGSFSTLEIQRTEQGDSAMYLCASSLGLAGYNEQFFGPGTRLTVL.

The rearrangement joins TRBV7-9 to TRBJ2-1, with a tentative D call TRBD2 (5 bases). The CDR3 extends over 14 amino acids. Trimming stripped 5 bases from V and 2 bases from J, with 10 bases between. Germline-derived CDR1 and CDR2 are SEHNR and FQNEAQ (reference sequence). The chain's CDR3 is CASSHPGTYNEQFF. The CDR3 DNA reads TGTGCCAGCAGCCACCCCGGGACCTACAATGAGCAGTTCTTC.

This sequence joins TRBV6-5 and TRBJ1-3; D gene ambiguous. V lost 10 bases, J lost 2 bases, and 15 bases lay in between. Germline values: CDR1 MNHEY, CDR2 SVGAGI. The CDR3 length is 14 residues. The CDR3 loop reads CATISHMAGNTIYF. The CDR3 DNA follows: TGTGCCACCATTTCCCATATGGCTGGAAACACCATATATTTT.

The chain couples TRBV11-3 to TRBJ1-1; D possibly corresponds to TRBD1 (5 bases). Germline-derived CDR1 and CDR2 are SGHNT and YENEEA. The CDR3 spans 12 residues. V was clipped by 4 bases and J by 3 bases, with 6 bases between them. CDR3 in DNA: TGTGCCAGCAGCTCAGGGTACACTGAAGCTTTCTTT. It translates to CASSSGYTEAFF.

This chain connects TRBV7-9 to TRBJ2-5; the D gene is possibly TRBD1 (6 bases). Germline CDR1 reads SEHNR; CDR2 reads FQNEAQ (reference sequence). The V and J ends lost 6 bases and 1 base respectively, with 9 bases between them. The CDR3 is 13 residues long. DNA of the CDR3: TGTGCCAGCAGACAAGGGGGCCAAGAGACCCAGTACTTC. Its translation: CASRQGGQETQYF.

The chain carries TRBV6-6 and TRBJ1-6; D remains ambiguous. CDR1 is MNHNY, CDR2 SVGAGI, per germline (reference sequence). The CDR3 consists of 14 residues. Trimming removed 6 bases from V and 5 bases from J, with 11 bases in between. CDR3 DNA: TGTGCCAGCAGGCGCGATTGGAATAATTCACCCCTCCACTTT. Protein sequence: CASRRDWNNSPLHF.

The J gene is TRBJ1-6, the V gene TRBV28; D is undetermined. This CDR3 region has 14 residues. Germline CDR1 reads MDHEN; CDR2 reads SYDVKM. V lost 3 bases, J lost 8 bases, and 11 bases lay in between. The CDR3 spells CASSLEAPYSPLHF. CDR3 bases: TGTGCCAGCAGTTTGGAGGCGCCCTATTCACCCCTCCACTTT.

The rearrangement uses TRBV28 and TRBJ2-5; a possible D gene is TRBD1 (6 bases). The germline gives CDR1 MDHEN, CDR2 SYDVKM. The CDR3 covers 14 residues. Trimming took off 5 bases at V and 5 bases at J, with 15 bases between the two ends. CDR3 sequence reads: CASSLAPGAETQYF. The CDR3, as DNA: TGTGCCAGCAGTCTTGCCCCAGGGGCCGAGACCCAGTACTTC.